The 5 T cell receptor beta chains reported below all come from one sample, sequenced in a study of shared clonotypes between healthy human individuals. Naive CD8 cells comprised CD45RO-negative, CCR7-positively selected cells, excluding terminally differentiated effector memory CD45RA+ cells. Profiling relied on immunoSEQ multiplex PCR, and the TCRdb table lists in-frame clones only, not all of them. The table lists roughly 810,000 clones, about 96% of them singletons. Material for sequencing was naive CD8+ T cells sorted from blood. The receptors derive from a man aged 25 to 40 in good health.

The chain is built from TRBV7-9 and TRBJ2-1; D gene unclear. Trimming pared 3 bases from V and 6 bases from J, leaving 18 bases between. CDR1 is SEHNR, CDR2 FQNEAQ, per germline (reference sequence). CDR3 length: 16 residues. The CDR3 spells CASSFGRTEKLNEQFF. CDR3 sequence (DNA): TGTGCCAGCAGCTTCGGCCGAACAGAAAAACTCAATGAGCAGTTCTTC.

The sample holds one count of this clone. V usage is TRBV5-6 and J usage is TRBJ2-7; D possibly corresponds to TRBD1 (6 bases). CDR1 and CDR2 from the germline V gene are SGHDT and YYEEEE. The CDR3 has 15 residues. V lost 4 bases to trimming and J lost 3 bases, with 17 bases between them. CDR3 amino acids: CASSTDPGHIYEQYF. CDR3 in DNA: TGTGCCAGCAGCACTGATCCGGGACACATCTACGAGCAGTACTTC.

The chain links TRBV10-2 to TRBJ2-2, with D possibly called TRBD1 or TRBD2 (5 bases each). The CDR3 sequence is 12 residues long. Trimming removed 7 bases at V and 3 bases at J, with 6 bases between. Germline V gene sequence: CDR1 WSHSY, CDR2 SAAADI. CDR3 in amino acids: CASMGDTGELFF. The CDR3 region has the DNA TGCGCCAGCATGGGGGACACCGGGGAGCTGTTTTTT.

The chain combines TRBV6-6 with TRBJ2-2; D uncertain. The CDR3 has 10 amino acids. The germline gives CDR1 MNHNY, CDR2 SVGAGI (reference sequence). The germline V and J ends were trimmed by 7 bases and 7 bases, with 4 bases remaining between them. In DNA form, the CDR3 reads TGTGCCAGCACGGGCGGGGAGCTGTTTTTT. As protein: CASTGGELFF.

The chain recombines TRBV7-3 with TRBJ2-3; D is ambiguous. The germline CDR1 and CDR2 sequences are SGHTA and FQGTGA. The V end was cut by 1 base, the J end by 6 bases, with 20 bases between. CDR3 length equals 17 residues. The CDR3 region has the DNA TGTGCCAGCAGCTTAAGTTCGACCGAGACCCCTTTGGATACGCAGTATTTT. Protein sequence: CASSLSSTETPLDTQYF.